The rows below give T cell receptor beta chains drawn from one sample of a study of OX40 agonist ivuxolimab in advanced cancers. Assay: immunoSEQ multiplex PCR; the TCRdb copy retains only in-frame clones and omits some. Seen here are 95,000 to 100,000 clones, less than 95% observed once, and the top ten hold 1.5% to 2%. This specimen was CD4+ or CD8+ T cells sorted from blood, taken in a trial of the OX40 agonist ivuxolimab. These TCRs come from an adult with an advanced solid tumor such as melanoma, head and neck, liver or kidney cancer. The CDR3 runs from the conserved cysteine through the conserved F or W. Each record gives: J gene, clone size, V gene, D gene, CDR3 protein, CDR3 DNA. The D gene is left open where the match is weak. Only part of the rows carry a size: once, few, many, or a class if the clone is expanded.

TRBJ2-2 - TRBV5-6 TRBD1 CASSFGQGTYTGELFF TGTGCCAGCAGCTTCGGACAGGGGACGTACACCGGGGAGCTGTTTTTT
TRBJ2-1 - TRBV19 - CASSIDFGDRRFF TGTGCCAGTAGTATAGATTTCGGCGACCGACGGTTCTTC
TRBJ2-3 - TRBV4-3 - CASSPRDASTDTQYF TGCGCCAGCAGCCCCAGGGACGCGAGCACAGATACGCAGTATTTT
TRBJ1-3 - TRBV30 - CAWSVDSNSGNTIYF TGTGCCTGGAGTGTGGACAGCAACTCTGGAAACACCATATATTTT
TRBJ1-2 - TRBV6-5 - CASSSEANYGYTF TGTGCCAGCAGTTCGGAGGCTAACTATGGCTACACCTTC
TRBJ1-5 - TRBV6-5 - CASSPRFSTNQPQHF TGTGCCAGCAGCCCCCGATTTAGTACAAATCAGCCCCAGCATTTT
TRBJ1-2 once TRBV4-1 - CASSRTLTGLLNYGYTF TGCGCCAGCAGCCGCACTTTGACAGGCCTACTTAACTATGGCTACACCTTC
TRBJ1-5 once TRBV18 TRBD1 CASSPQGGAHPNQPQHF TGTGCCAGCTCACCGCAGGGGGGGGCCCACCCCAATCAGCCCCAGCATTTT
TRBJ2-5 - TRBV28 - CASSSHQSGAQYF TGTGCCAGCAGTTCGCATCAGTCCGGGGCCCAGTACTTC
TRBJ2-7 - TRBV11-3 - CASTRWGAYEQYF TGTGCCAGCACAAGGTGGGGGGCCTACGAGCAGTACTTC
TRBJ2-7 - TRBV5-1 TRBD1 CASSRGQVNYEQYF TGCGCCAGCAGCCGTGGACAGGTCAACTACGAGCAGTACTTC
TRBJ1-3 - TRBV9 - CASSALQVSGNTIYF TGTGCCAGCAGCGCCCTACAGGTATCTGGAAACACCATATATTTT
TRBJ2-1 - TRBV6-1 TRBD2 CASSGTSGSAYNEQFF TGTGCCAGCAGTGGGACTAGCGGGAGCGCTTACAATGAGCAGTTCTTC
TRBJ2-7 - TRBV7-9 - CASSLDVSSWGDYEQYF TGTGCCAGCAGCTTAGACGTGAGTAGTTGGGGGGACTACGAGCAGTACTTC
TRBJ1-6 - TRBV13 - CASSLGQYRRAGSPLHF TGTGCCAGCAGCTTAGGCCAATACCGCCGGGCGGGTTCACCCCTCCACTTT
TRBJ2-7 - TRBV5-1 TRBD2 CASRSLAGASYEQYF TGCGCCAGCAGATCCCTAGCGGGAGCCTCTTACGAGCAGTACTTC
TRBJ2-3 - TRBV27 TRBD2 CASSRIAGSTSTDTQYF TGTGCCAGCAGCAGAATAGCGGGTTCTACTAGCACAGATACGCAGTATTTT
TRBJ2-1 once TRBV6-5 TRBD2 CASSYVGGGNEQFF TGTGCCAGCAGTTACGTCGGGGGAGGGAATGAGCAGTTCTTC
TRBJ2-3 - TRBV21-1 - CASSKEVGRAGDTQYF TGTGCCAGCAGCAAAGAGGTCGGGAGGGCCGGAGATACGCAGTATTTT
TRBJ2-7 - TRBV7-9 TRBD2 CASSSFTPPGLVASNEQYF TGTGCCAGCAGCTCCTTCACACCCCCGGGACTAGTCGCGAGCAACGAGCAGTACTTC
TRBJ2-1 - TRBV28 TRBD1 CATVGQGNEQFF TGTGCCACCGTAGGACAGGGCAATGAGCAGTTCTTC
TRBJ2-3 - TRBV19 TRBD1 CASSIQGESDTQYF TGTGCCAGTAGTATACAGGGGGAATCAGATACGCAGTATTTT
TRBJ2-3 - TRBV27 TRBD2 CASSSPASGNQYF TGTGCCAGCAGCTCCCCGGCAAGCGGGAACCAGTATTTT
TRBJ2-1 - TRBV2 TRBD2 CASSDSGSKLFF TGTGCCAGCAGTGACAGCGGGAGTAAACTGTTCTTC
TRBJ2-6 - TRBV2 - CASTPGGANVLTF TGTGCCAGCACCCCGGGGGGGGCCAACGTCCTGACTTTC
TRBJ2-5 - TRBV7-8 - CASSLGSSSLQETQYF TGTGCCAGCAGCTTAGGGTCTAGCAGCCTCCAAGAGACCCAGTACTTC
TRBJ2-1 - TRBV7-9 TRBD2 CASSLGLAAYEQFF TGTGCCAGCAGCTTAGGACTAGCGGCGTATGAGCAGTTCTTC
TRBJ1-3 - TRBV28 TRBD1 CASSLPGRGFGGNTIYF TGTGCCAGCAGTCTTCCCGGCAGGGGGTTCGGTGGAAACACCATATATTTT
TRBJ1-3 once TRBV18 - CASSRGSGNTIYF TGTGCCAGCTCGCGGGGATCTGGAAACACCATATATTTT
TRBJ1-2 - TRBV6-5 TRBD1 CASRSDRVSGYTF TGTGCCAGCAGATCGGACAGGGTGTCGGGCTACACCTTC
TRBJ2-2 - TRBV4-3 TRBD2 CASSEGTGRGNTGELFF TGCGCCAGCAGTGAAGGGACCGGGAGGGGGAACACCGGGGAGCTGTTTTTT
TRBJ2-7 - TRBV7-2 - CASSPGRWGSTYEQYF TGTGCCAGCAGCCCCGGACGGTGGGGGTCTACGTACGAGCAGTACTTC
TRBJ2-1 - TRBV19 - CASSISGNHEQFF TGTGCCAGTAGTATCTCCGGGAACCATGAGCAGTTCTTC